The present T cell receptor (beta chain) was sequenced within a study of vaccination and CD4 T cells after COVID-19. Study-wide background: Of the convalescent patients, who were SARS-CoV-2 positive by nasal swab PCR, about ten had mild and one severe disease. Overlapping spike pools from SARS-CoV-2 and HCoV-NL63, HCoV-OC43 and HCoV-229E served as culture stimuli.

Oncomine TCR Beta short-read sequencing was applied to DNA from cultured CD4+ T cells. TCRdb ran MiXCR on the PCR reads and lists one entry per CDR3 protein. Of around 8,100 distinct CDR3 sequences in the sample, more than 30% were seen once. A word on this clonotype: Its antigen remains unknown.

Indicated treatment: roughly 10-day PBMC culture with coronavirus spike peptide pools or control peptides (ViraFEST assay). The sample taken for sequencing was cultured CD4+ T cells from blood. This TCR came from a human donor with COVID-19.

This chain's CDR3 is CASSPWGDRGSDSEQFF. DNA of the CDR3: TGTGCCAGCAGCCCCTGGGGGGACAGGGGATCAGACTCTGAGCAGTTCTTC. The chain carries TRBV11-2 and TRBJ2-1; TRBD1 agrees at 10 bases. J lost 9 bases, V lost 5 bases, and 16 bases had no gene match. CDR3 length equals 17 residues. Per the germline V gene, CDR1 is SGHAT and CDR2 is FQNNGV.